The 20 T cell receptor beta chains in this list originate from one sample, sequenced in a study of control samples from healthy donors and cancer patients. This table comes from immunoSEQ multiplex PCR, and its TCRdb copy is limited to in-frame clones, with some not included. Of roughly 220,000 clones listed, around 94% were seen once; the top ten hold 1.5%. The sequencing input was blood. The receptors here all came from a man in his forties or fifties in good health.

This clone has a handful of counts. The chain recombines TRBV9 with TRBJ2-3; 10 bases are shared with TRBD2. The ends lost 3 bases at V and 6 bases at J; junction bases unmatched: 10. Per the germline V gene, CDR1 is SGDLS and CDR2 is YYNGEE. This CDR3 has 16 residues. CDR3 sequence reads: CASSGSGGSFMDTQYF. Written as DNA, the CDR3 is TGTGCCAGCAGCGGTAGCGGGGGGTCCTTCATGGATACGCAGTATTTT. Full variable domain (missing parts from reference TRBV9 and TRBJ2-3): DSGVTQTPKHLITATGQRVTLRCSPRSGDLSVYWYQQSLDQGLQFLIQYYNGEERAKGNILERFSAQQFPDLHSELNLSSLELGDSALYFCASSGSGGSFMDTQYFGPGTRLTVL.

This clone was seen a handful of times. The CDR3 protein is CAWTRGPASTYGYTF. The CDR3 coding sequence is TGTGCCTGGACGCGGGGCCCCGCTTCTACCTATGGCTACACCTTC. The chain couples TRBV30 to TRBJ1-2; a possible D gene is TRBD1 (5 bases). The CDR3 totals 15 residues. Trimming took off 4 bases at V and 4 bases at J, with 19 bases between the two ends. Germline loops: CDR1 GTSNPN, CDR2 SVGIG (reference sequence).

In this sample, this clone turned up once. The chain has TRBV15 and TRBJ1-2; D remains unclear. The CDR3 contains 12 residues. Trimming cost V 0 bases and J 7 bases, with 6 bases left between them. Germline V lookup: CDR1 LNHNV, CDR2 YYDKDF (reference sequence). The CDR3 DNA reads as TGTGCCACCAGCAGAGATCGAAGTGGCTACACCTTC. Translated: CATSRDRSGYTF. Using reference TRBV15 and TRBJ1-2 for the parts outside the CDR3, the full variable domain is DAMVIQNPRYQVTQFGKPVTLSCSQTLNHNVMYWYQQKSSQAPKLLFHYYDKDFNNEADTPDNFQSRRPNTSFCFLDIRSPGLGDTAMYLCATSRDRSGYTFGSGTRLTVV.

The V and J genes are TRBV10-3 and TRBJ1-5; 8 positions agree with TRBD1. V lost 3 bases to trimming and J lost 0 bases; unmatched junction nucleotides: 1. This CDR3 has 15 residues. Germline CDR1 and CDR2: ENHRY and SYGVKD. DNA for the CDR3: TGTGCCATCAGTGAAGGACAGGGTAGCAATCAGCCCCAGCATTTT. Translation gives CAISEGQGSNQPQHF.

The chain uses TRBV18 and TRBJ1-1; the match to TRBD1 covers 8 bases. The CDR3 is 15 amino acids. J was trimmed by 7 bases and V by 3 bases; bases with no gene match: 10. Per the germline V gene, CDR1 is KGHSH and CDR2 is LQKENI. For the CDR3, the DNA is TGTGCCAGCTCACCGAGGCTACAGGGGGAGCTTGAAGCTTTCTTT. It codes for CASSPRLQGELEAFF.

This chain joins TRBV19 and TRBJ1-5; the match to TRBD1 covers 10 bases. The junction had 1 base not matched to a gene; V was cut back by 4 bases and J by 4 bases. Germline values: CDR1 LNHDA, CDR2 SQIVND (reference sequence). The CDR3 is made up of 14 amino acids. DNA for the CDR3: TGTGCCAGTAGTAGGGACAGGGGAAATCAGCCCCAGCATTTT. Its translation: CASSRDRGNQPQHF.

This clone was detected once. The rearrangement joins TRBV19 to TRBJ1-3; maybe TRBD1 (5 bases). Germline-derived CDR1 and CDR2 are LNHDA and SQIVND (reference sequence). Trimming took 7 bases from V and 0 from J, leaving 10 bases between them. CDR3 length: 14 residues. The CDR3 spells CASKDRNSGNTIYF. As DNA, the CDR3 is TGTGCCAGTAAAGACAGAAACTCTGGAAACACCATATATTTT.

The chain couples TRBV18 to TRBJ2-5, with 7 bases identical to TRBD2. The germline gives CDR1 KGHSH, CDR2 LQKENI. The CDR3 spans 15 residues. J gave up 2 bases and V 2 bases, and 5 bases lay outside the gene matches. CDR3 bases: TGTGCCAGCTCACCAAATCAGGGACTACAAGAGACCCAGTACTTC. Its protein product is CASSPNQGLQETQYF. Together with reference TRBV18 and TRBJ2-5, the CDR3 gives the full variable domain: NAGVMQNPRHLVRRRGQEARLRCSPMKGHSHVYWYRQLPEEGLKFMVYLQKENIIDESGMPKERFSAEFPKEGPSILRIQQVVRGDSAAYFCASSPNQGLQETQYFGPGTRLLVL.

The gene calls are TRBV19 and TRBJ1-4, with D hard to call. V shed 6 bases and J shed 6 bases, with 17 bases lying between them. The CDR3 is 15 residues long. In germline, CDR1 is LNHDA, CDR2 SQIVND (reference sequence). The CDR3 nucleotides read TGTGCCAGTAGCCCGGACGGACCGTACCATGAAAAACTGTTTTTT. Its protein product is CASSPDGPYHEKLFF.

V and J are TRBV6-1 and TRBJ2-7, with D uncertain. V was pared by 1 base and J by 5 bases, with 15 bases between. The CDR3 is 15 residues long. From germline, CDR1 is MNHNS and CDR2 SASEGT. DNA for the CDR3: TGTGCCAGCAGTGAAGGATTTTCGCATTCAAACGAGCAGTACGTC. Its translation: CASSEGFSHSNEQYV.

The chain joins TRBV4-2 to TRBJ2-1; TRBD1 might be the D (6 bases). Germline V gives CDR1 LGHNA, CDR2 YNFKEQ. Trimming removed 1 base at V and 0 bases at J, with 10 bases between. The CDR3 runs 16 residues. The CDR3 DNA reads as TGTGCCAGCAGCCAAGGGACAGTGAACTCCTACAATGAGCAGTTCTTC. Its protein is CASSQGTVNSYNEQFF.

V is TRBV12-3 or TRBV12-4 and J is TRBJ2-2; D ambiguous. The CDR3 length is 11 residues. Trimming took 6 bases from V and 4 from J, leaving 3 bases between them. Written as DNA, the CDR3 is TGTGCCAGCAGCGCCACCGGGGAGCTGTTTTTT. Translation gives CASSATGELFF.

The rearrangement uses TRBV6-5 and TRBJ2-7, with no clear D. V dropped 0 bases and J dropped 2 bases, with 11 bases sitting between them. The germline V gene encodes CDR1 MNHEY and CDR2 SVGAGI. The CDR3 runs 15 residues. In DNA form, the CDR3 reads TGTGCCAGCAGTTACTCTGGAGCATCCCCCTACGAGCAGTACTTC. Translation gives CASSYSGASPYEQYF.

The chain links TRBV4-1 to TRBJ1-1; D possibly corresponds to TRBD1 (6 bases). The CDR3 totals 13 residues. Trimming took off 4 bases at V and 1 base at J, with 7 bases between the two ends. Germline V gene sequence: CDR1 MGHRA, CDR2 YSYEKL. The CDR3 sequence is CASSPQGNTEAFF. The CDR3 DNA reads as TGCGCCAGCAGCCCACAGGGGAACACTGAAGCTTTCTTT.

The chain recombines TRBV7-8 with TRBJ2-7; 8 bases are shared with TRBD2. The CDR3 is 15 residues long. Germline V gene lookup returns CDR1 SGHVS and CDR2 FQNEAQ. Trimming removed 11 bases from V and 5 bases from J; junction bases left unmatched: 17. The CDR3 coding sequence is TGTGCCGGGTCTTTGAGTGCGGGGGGCCAACACGAGCAGTACTTC. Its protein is CAGSLSAGGQHEQYF.

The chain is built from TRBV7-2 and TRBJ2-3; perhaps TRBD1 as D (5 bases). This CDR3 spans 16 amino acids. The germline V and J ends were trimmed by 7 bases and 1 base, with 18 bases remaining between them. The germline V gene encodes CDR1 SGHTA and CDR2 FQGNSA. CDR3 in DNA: TGTGCCAGCAAACCGCAAGGGATAGGGGGCACAGATACGCAGTATTTT. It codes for CASKPQGIGGTDTQYF.

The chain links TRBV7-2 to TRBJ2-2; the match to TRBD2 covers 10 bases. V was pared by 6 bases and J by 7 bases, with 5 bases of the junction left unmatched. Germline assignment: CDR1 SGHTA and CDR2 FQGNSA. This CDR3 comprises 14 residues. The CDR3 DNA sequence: TGTGCCAGCAGAGCACTAGCGGGGATCGGGGAGCTGTTTTTT. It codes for CASRALAGIGELFF.

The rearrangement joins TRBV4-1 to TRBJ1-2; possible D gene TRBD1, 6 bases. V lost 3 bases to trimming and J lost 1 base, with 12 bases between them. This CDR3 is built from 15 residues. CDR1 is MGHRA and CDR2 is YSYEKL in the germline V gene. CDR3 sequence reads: CASSQGGQLNYGYTF. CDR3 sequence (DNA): TGCGCCAGCAGCCAGGGTGGACAGCTTAACTATGGCTACACCTTC.

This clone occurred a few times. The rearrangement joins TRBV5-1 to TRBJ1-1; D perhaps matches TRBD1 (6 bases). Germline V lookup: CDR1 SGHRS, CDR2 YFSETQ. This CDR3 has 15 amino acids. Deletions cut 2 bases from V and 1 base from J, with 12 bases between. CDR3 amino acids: CASSFPTGGNTEAFF. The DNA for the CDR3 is TGCGCCAGCAGCTTCCCGACAGGAGGGAACACTGAAGCTTTCTTT. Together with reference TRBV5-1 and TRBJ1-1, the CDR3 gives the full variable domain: KAGVTQTPRYLIKTRGQQVTLSCSPISGHRSVSWYQQTPGQGLQFLFEYFSETQRNKGNFPGRFSGRQFSNSRSEMNVSTLELGDSALYLCASSFPTGGNTEAFFGQGTRLTVV.

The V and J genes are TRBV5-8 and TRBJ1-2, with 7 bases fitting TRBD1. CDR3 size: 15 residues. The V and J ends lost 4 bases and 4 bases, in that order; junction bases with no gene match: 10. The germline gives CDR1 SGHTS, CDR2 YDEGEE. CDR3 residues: CASSHRDSRAYGYTF. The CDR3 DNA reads TGTGCCAGCAGCCATCGGGACAGTAGAGCCTATGGCTACACCTTC.